Below, 16 T cell receptor beta chains from the same sample are listed, as sequenced in a study of blood T cells in healthy people across ages. The second PCR ran roughly 7 to 11 cycles with a sample-barcoded 5' primer and J-beta primers. One entry per CDR3 protein results from TCRdb running MiXCR on the 5' RACE reads. Of 700,000 to 950,000 distinct CDR3 sequences in the sample, roughly 47% were seen once. The sequenced sample consisted of blood. The receptors shown here come from a woman aged 55 to 70 in good health.

There are a few counts of this clonotype. This chain links TRBV6-1 with TRBJ2-7; D gene unclear. Between the trimmed V and J ends, which lost 6 bases and 3 bases, there was a span of 9 bases. The CDR3 is 12 residues long. CDR1 and CDR2 (germline): MNHNS, SASEGT. CDR3 DNA: TGTGCCAGCAGCGAAAATAACTACGAGCAGTACTTC. Protein sequence: CASSENNYEQYF.

Comments on this clonotype: Because it lacks the conserved phenylalanine or tryptophan at the end, this CDR3 is likely a read error. V and J are TRBV9 and TRBJ1-5; D ambiguous. The germline V gene encodes CDR1 SGDLS and CDR2 YYNGEE. The CDR3 totals 14 residues. With 0 bases removed from V and 4 bases from J, the gap between germline ends came to 8 bases. The CDR3 sequence: CASSVEAENQPQHL. The CDR3 DNA follows: TGTGCCAGCAGCGTAGAGGCGGAGAATCAGCCCCAGCATTTG.

This chain connects TRBV19 to TRBJ2-3, with D possibly being TRBD2 (6 bases). Germline-derived CDR1 and CDR2 are LNHDA and SQIVND (reference sequence). The CDR3 sequence is 16 residues long. Trimming left V 2 bases short and J 0 bases short, with 12 bases between. Here the CDR3 DNA reads TGTGCCAGTAGTATACTCGGAGGGCTCAGCACAGATACGCAGTATTTT. The encoded protein is CASSILGGLSTDTQYF.

This clonotype was detected a few times. The rearrangement links TRBV7-3 to TRBJ1-2; 11 bases align to TRBD1. The CDR3 has 15 amino acids. Germline values: CDR1 SGHTA, CDR2 FQGTGA. The ends lost 0 bases at V and 5 bases at J; junction bases unmatched: 2. The CDR3 DNA sequence: TGTGCCAGCAGCTTAACGGGACAGGGGGTTTATGGCTACACCTTC. Amino acid sequence: CASSLTGQGVYGYTF.

This clonotype was recorded once. The chain links TRBV10-1 to TRBJ2-1; 10 bases match TRBD2. Germline assignment: CDR1 WNHNN and CDR2 SYGVQD (reference sequence). The CDR3 contains 16 residues. V shed 0 bases and J 6 bases; nucleotides not matched to a gene: 5. The CDR3 reads CASSESVASGGNEQFF. In DNA, the CDR3 is TGCGCCAGCAGTGAGTCAGTGGCTAGCGGGGGCAATGAGCAGTTCTTC.

The rearrangement links TRBV12-3 or TRBV12-4 to TRBJ1-2; maybe TRBD1 (6 bases). The CDR3 loop spans 12 amino acids. Between the trimmed V and J ends, which lost 6 bases and 4 bases, there was a span of 9 bases. In DNA, the CDR3 is TGTGCCAGCAGGGAGGACAGCTATGGCTACACCTTC. Translating it yields CASREDSYGYTF.

V and J are TRBV14 and TRBJ2-1; D gene unclear. CDR1 is SGHDN and CDR2 is FVKESK in the germline V gene. Trimming pared 3 bases from V and 5 bases from J, leaving 11 bases between. The CDR3 totals 14 residues. This chain's CDR3 is CASSQSVPHNEQFF. The CDR3 nucleotides are TGTGCCAGCAGCCAGTCAGTGCCCCACAATGAGCAGTTCTTC.

The V call is TRBV7-8, the J call TRBJ2-1; 7 nucleotides agree with TRBD2. CDR1 and CDR2 from the germline V gene are SGHVS and FQNEAQ. Unmatched junction bases numbered 12, after V lost 7 bases and J lost 6 bases. The length of the CDR3 is 15 residues. Here the CDR3 reads CASTRWEGTGNEQFF. The CDR3 DNA sequence: TGTGCCAGCACCCGTTGGGAGGGTACGGGCAATGAGCAGTTCTTC.

This clonotype has a count of ten or more. The rearrangement joins TRBV10-3 to TRBJ2-7, with 13 bases fitting TRBD2. The CDR3 covers 12 residues. V gave up 9 bases and J gave up 7 bases; unmatched junction bases: 3. CDR1 is ENHRY, CDR2 SYGVKD, per germline. As DNA, the CDR3 is TGTGCCATGACGGGACTAGCGGGAGAGCAGTACTTC. It encodes CAMTGLAGEQYF.

The sample holds many counts of this clonotype. In DNA, the CDR3 is TGTGCCAGCAGTCAGGGATCGTCGGGGAACACTGAAGCTTTCTTT. It specifies CASSQGSSGNTEAFF. The chain carries TRBV27 and TRBJ1-1; a possible D gene is TRBD1 (5 bases). The CDR3 covers 15 residues. Trimming took off 5 bases at V and 1 base at J, with 14 bases between the two ends. In germline, CDR1 is MNHEY, CDR2 SMNVEV (reference sequence).

A note on this clonotype: This could be a read error, since a much larger clone is one nucleotide away. This chain connects TRBV12-3 or TRBV12-4 to TRBJ2-4, with 15 nucleotides matching TRBD2. The J call may be faulty, since TRBJ2-7 better matches the DNA end. CDR3 length: 16 residues. The CDR3 bases are TGTGCCAGCAACCTCGGGACTAGCGGGAGGTTGGGCGAGCAGTACTTC. It specifies CASNLGTSGRLGEQYF.

Note on this clonotype: This could be a read error, since a much larger clone is one nucleotide away. The V and J genes are TRBV29-1 and TRBJ2-1; D gene unclear. This CDR3 has 15 residues. Germline-derived CDR1 and CDR2 are SQVTM and ANQGSEA. CDR3 sequence reads: CSGSPPGSGWNGQFF. The CDR3, as DNA: TGCAGCGGTTCTCCGCCCGGATCGGGTTGGAATGGGCAGTTCTTC.

This clonotype was seen only a few times. J is TRBJ1-6 and V is TRBV11-2, with 7 nucleotides matching TRBD1. Trimming cost V 1 base and J 7 bases; bases outside gene matches: 1. Germline loops: CDR1 SGHAT, CDR2 FQNNGV. This CDR3 has 14 amino acids. CDR3 in DNA: TGTGCCAGCAGCTTAGTACAGGGGAATTCACCCCTCCACTTT. The encoded protein is CASSLVQGNSPLHF.

V gene TRBV20-1 combines with J gene TRBJ2-1; D possibly corresponds to TRBD2 (5 bases). CDR1 is DFQATT and CDR2 is SNEGSKA in the germline V gene (reference sequence). CDR3 length: 12 residues. Trimming took off 4 bases at V and 7 bases at J, with 11 bases between the two ends. CDR3 sequence: CSANKADNEQFF. In nucleotides, the CDR3 is TGCAGTGCTAATAAAGCGGATAATGAGCAGTTCTTC.

CDR3 coding DNA: TGCAGCGTTCGGGACAGGGGAGAGGCGCGGGAACTGTTTTTT. Encoded protein: CSVRDRGEARELFF. The genes are TRBV29-1 and TRBJ1-4; 10 positions agree with TRBD1. The CDR3 runs 14 residues. CDR1 and CDR2 (germline): SQVTM, ANQGSEA. J was trimmed by 12 bases and V by 5 bases; bases with no gene match: 12.

This clonotype was recorded many times. The J gene is TRBJ2-7, the V gene TRBV29-1, with 11 bases lining up with TRBD2. V gave up 5 bases and J gave up 0 bases; unmatched junction bases: 6. The germline CDR1 and CDR2 sequences are SQVTM and ANQGSEA. The CDR3 sequence is 15 residues long. Here the CDR3 reads CSVYSGLAVSYEQYF. The CDR3 DNA is TGCAGCGTTTACTCGGGACTAGCGGTCTCCTACGAGCAGTACTTC.